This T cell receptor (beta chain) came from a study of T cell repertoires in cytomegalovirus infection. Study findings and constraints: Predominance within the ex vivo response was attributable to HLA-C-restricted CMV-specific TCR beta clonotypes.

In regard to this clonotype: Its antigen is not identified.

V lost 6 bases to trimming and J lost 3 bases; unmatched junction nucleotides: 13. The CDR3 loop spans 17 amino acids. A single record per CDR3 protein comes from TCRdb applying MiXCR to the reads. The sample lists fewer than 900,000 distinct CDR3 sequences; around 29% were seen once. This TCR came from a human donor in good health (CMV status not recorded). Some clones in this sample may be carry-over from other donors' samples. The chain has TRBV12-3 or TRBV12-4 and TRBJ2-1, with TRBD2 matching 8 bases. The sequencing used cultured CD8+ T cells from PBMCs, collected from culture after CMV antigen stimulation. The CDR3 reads CASSLGASGLHYNEQFF. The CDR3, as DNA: TGTGCCAGCAGCCTCGGGGCTAGCGGGCTCCACTACAATGAGCAGTTCTTC.